The present T cell receptor beta chain was sequenced within a study of blood T cell repertoires in COVID-19. Notes on this clone: Other DNA sequences in this sample translate to the same CDR3.

As processed by the authors: Amplifying reference gene primers gave estimates of nucleated cell counts. The table came from immunoSEQ multiplex PCR; TCRdb's copy has only in-frame clones and leaves some out. Clone size and the V and J calls come from that table; the DNA yielded D and trimming. The sample includes 200,000 to 300,000 clones, approximately 86% of them seen just once. Germline CDR1 and CDR2: SGHTA and FQGTGA. The ends were cut back, 4 bases at V and 2 bases at J, with 8 bases in the middle. The CDR3 sequence is 13 residues long. Sequences were obtained from peripheral blood. The rearrangement links TRBV7-3 to TRBJ1-1, with D possibly matching TRBD1 (5 bases). The source of this sequence is a woman aged 55-69 years with active or convalescent COVID-19. The CDR3 coding sequence is TGTGCCAGCAGCTCGCAGGGAAACACTGAAGCTTTCTTT. Amino acid sequence: CASSSQGNTEAFF. Combining the CDR3 with reference TRBV7-3 and TRBJ1-1 gives the whole variable domain GAGVSQTPSNKVTEKGKYVELRCDPISGHTALYWYRQSLGQGPEFLIYFQGTGAADDSGLPNDRFFAVRPEGSVSTLKIQRTERGDSAVYLCASSSQGNTEAFFGQGTRLTVV.